This TCR beta chain was found in a study of blood T cell repertoires in COVID-19 (TCRdb year 2020). About the study as a whole: The collaborator samples originated in the United States, Italy and Spain and spanned the acute and convalescent phases of COVID-19. The samples were drawn from the first 160 participants of the ongoing ImmuneRACE study and from over a thousand subjects provided by 6 global collaborators. The sample metadata nearly always contained a de-identified subject ID, COVID-19 status, age in years and sex. Where available, HLA class I and class II types were taken from metadata supplied by the sample provider and were not determined by assay-based typing. Subjects who had been exposed to COVID-19, were actively infected with it, or had recovered from it provided the deeply sampled blood TCRbeta repertoires that made up the dataset. The material from the prospective study consisted of cDNA or gDNA derived from T cells, B-cell-depleted T cells, or PBMCs. The repertoires were released in a freely available public database intended as a resource for research on the immune response to SARS-CoV-2. General findings and caveats noted by the study authors: The amount of clinical and demographic metadata varied by source and participant and was provided uncurated.

The collaborating institutions used their own protocols to collect whole blood in K2EDTA tubes. For TCRbeta analysis, collaborator samples were shipped as frozen whole blood, as isolated PBMCs, or as DNA extracted from either sample type. TCRbeta CDR3 regions were amplified from genomic DNA by means of the immunoSEQ Assay, a bias-controlled multiplex PCR. Turning to the authors' computational methods: The number of nucleated cells in each sample was estimated from the amplification of reference gene primers within the assay. To quantify the absolute abundance of each unique TCRbeta CDR3 rearrangement, sequence reads were collapsed and filtered. For each sample, productive Simpson clonality was calculated as the square root of Simpson's diversity index over productive rearrangements. In TCRdb, the immuneACCESS table is reduced to in-frame sequences with V and J assigned. These tables do not hold every clone; where another copy was compared, an unresolved V gene accounts for under half, and the others remain unexplained. V and J calls and clone size come straight from that table; D and trimming were deduced from the DNA. In this sample the table shows roughly 60,000 clones, roughly four fifths of which occur a single time. The ten largest clones capture 5.9% of the sample.

Trimming at the junction amounts to 7 bases on V and 3 bases on J, and the germline ends lie 8 bases apart. The germline V gene provides CDR1 SGHRS and CDR2 YFSETQ. The CDR3 has 12 amino acids, counting the end cysteine and phenylalanine. Of the read, only the CDR3 DNA is kept; its 36 bases are in frame from base 1. Comments on this clone: The antigen it recognizes is unknown. Base quality data are lacking; no much larger clone is found one base away.

The receptor was derived from a human donor in a cohort sampled during active or convalescent COVID-19. The V gene is TRBV5-1 and the J gene is TRBJ2-1; possibly the D gene is TRBD2, per 6 matching bases. The specimen sequenced was peripheral blood. The CDR3 sequence is CASGGIYNEQFF. Read as DNA, the sequence is TGCGCCAGCGGGGGGATCTACAATGAGCAGTTCTTC.